This is a list of T cell receptor beta chains from one sample in a study of patients and donors after allogeneic stem cell transplantation. TCRdb ran MiXCR on the RT-PCR reads and lists one entry per CDR3 protein. Of more than 850,000 distinct CDR3 sequences detected, approximately 19% appear once; the ten largest clones hold 6%. Sequences were obtained from blood, either unsorted or a sorted T cell fraction (not recorded which). These receptors came from a human donor who was either an allogeneic HSCT recipient or a stem cell or donor lymphocyte infusion donor (not recorded which). It is not recorded whose cells these are; they may come from a transplant donor. The CDR3 runs from the conserved cysteine through the conserved F or W. Fields, in order: V gene, CDR3 length, CDR3 protein.

>TRBV6-1|17
CASSPVGTGYSGNTIYF
>TRBV10-2|15
CASSGRAGDTDTQYF
>TRBV5-5|15
CASSRQGARPGELFF
>TRBV6-1|13
CASMQGPKETQYF
>TRBV6-1|18
CASSHPGLAGERGETQYF
>TRBV5-6|15
CASSLLTGGDEKLFF
>TRBV6-1|13
CAVLATLPGELFF
>TRBV20-1|13
CSARKPGANVLTF
>TRBV25-1|16
CASSTPRGSGTDTQYF
>TRBV12-3/TRBV12-4|14
CASREGALGSGYTF
>TRBV5-6|16
CASSVTGRTMNTEAFF
>TRBV28|13
CASIPTTYNEQFF
>TRBV12-3/TRBV12-4|13
CASSLGGVDTQYF
>TRBV25-1|15
CASSGRKASNYGYTF
>TRBV20-1|16
CSAFHPGTGLNQPQHF
>TRBV12-3/TRBV12-4|14
CASSYNKGSSPLHF
>TRBV7-2|15
CASSSRVSAGTEAFF
>TRBV6-1|13
CATRPAVNTEAFF
>TRBV20-1|16
CSAGPGQPTMNTEAFF
>TRBV3-1|15
CASSLGTRKTDTQYF
>TRBV27|12
CASRWGGGELFF
>TRBV10-3|13
CAISGVQEDEQFF
>TRBV20-1|15
CSARSRGHRGSPLHF
>TRBV30|13
CAWSGGPANEQLF
>TRBV5-5|14
CASSLEGLVYEQYF
>TRBV25-1|12
CASSADGLEQYF
>TRBV3-1|12
CASSQTSYEQFF
>TRBV5-1|13
CASSWTKQETQYF
>TRBV12-3/TRBV12-4|16
CASSKNAGANTGELVF
>TRBV20-1|15
CSATRPTDVNEKLFF
>TRBV6-1|14
CASTRGVGASPLHF
>TRBV29-1|14
CSVERGSAGGWRFF
>TRBV6-2/TRBV6-3|11
CASSQGGELFF
>TRBV6-5|15
CASSYRGQGALGYTF
>TRBV10-3|16
CAISESGTTPTDTQYF
>TRBV15|13
CATSSPPSYEQYF
>TRBV20-1|13
CSATGRSGNTIYF
>TRBV6-2/TRBV6-3|19
CASIQGASGRIVGTDTQYF
>TRBV7-9|15
CASSLAPSLTYEQYF
>TRBV6-1|18
CASTSPQGRRQPHYGYTF
>TRBV9|16
CASSIRGGGSGNTIYF
>TRBV24-1|19
CATSDLPGLEVIATDTQYF